Listed below are T cell receptor beta chains from one sample, sequenced in a study of blood T cells in healthy people across ages. TCRdb re-analysed the 5' RACE reads in MiXCR, keeping a single row per CDR3 protein. Seen here are about 510,000 distinct CDR3 sequences, 27% observed once, and the top ten hold approximately 3.6%. This sample also belongs to another study, concerning T cells of mothers and their children.

Source material: blood. Source of these receptors: a boy under 10 years old in good health. Each CDR3 is given without its conserved first and last residue. Part of the rows lack a size; the others show once, few, many or a class for expanded clones.

clone size: NA; V gene: TRBV6-6; CDR3 protein: ASSTRTSRGTGELF
clone size: NA; V gene: TRBV14; CDR3 protein: ASSLVGTRYNEQF
clone size: few; V gene: TRBV9; CDR3 protein: ASSVGEPSYNEQF
clone size: NA; V gene: TRBV7-6; CDR3 protein: ASSPQGRDYNEQF
clone size: many; V gene: TRBV3-1; CDR3 protein: ASSQDGLYEPNEQF
clone size: many; V gene: TRBV5-1; CDR3 protein: ASSLAYRGDQY
clone size: once; V gene: TRBV6-6; CDR3 protein: ARSRVAGAQNIQY
clone size: NA; V gene: TRBV12-3/TRBV12-4; CDR3 protein: ASSLVENTEAF
clone size: NA; V gene: TRBV29-1; CDR3 protein: SVADPLNEQY
clone size: NA; V gene: TRBV20-1; CDR3 protein: SAGSSGGAPDTQY
clone size: few; V gene: TRBV18; CDR3 protein: ASSPAGGPDGANVLT
clone size: NA; V gene: TRBV20-1; CDR3 protein: SARDQRNRGNEQY
clone size: NA; V gene: TRBV20-1; CDR3 protein: SARLLTGTKNIQY
clone size: NA; V gene: TRBV7-2; CDR3 protein: ASSLAWESSEAF
clone size: few; V gene: TRBV20-1; CDR3 protein: SARDISSYEQY
clone size: few; V gene: TRBV9; CDR3 protein: ASSVSGTNNYGYT
clone size: NA; V gene: TRBV4-3; CDR3 protein: ASSQDNNRGTNQPQH
clone size: NA; V gene: TRBV7-6; CDR3 protein: ASSLVPSGSKGSDEQY
clone size: NA; V gene: TRBV29-1; CDR3 protein: SVEDQGGGEQY
clone size: few; V gene: TRBV12-3/TRBV12-4; CDR3 protein: ASSLVEGLAGAYYEQY
clone size: few; V gene: TRBV10-3; CDR3 protein: AISEVREGGNEQF
clone size: NA; V gene: TRBV29-1; CDR3 protein: SVEGAVTGHLKVFPNTGELF
clone size: NA; V gene: TRBV7-8; CDR3 protein: ASSSPLRHLPRWETQY
clone size: few; V gene: TRBV5-1; CDR3 protein: ASSLENTQY
clone size: NA; V gene: TRBV9; CDR3 protein: ASSPHVGGPYEQY
clone size: NA; V gene: TRBV7-9; CDR3 protein: ASSFSSLQNNEQF
clone size: few; V gene: TRBV6-6; CDR3 protein: ASIHRGTDTQY
clone size: many; V gene: TRBV28; CDR3 protein: ASSLNPSNYEQF
clone size: NA; V gene: TRBV9; CDR3 protein: ASSDPGTSNPTGELF
clone size: NA; V gene: TRBV13; CDR3 protein: ASGRGPNEQY
clone size: NA; V gene: TRBV7-9; CDR3 protein: ASSLAGTGGYNEQF
clone size: NA; V gene: TRBV11-2; CDR3 protein: ASSLSPLERSPGSGANVLT
clone size: NA; V gene: TRBV30; CDR3 protein: ACPGPILSGELF
clone size: few; V gene: TRBV5-5; CDR3 protein: ASSSSPMKNIQY
clone size: few; V gene: TRBV6-1; CDR3 protein: ASSENRGPEAF
clone size: once; V gene: TRBV20-1; CDR3 protein: SAPLAGALNTGELF
clone size: few; V gene: TRBV5-6; CDR3 protein: ASSFLAGGGTDTQY
clone size: NA; V gene: TRBV5-1; CDR3 protein: ASSLEGPLGYT
clone size: NA; V gene: TRBV27; CDR3 protein: ASSLQARGDEQY
clone size: many; V gene: TRBV19; CDR3 protein: ASSATGIASKLF